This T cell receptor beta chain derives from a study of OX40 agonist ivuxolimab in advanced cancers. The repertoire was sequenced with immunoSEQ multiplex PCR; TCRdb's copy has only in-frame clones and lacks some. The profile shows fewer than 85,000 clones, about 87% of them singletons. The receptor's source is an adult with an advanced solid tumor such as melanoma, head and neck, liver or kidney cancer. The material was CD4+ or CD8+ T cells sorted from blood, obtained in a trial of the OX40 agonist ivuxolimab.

The CDR3 here is CASRLTGSTGELFF. The DNA of the CDR3 is TGTGCCAGCAGATTAACAGGGTCCACCGGGGAGCTGTTTTTT. This chain connects TRBV11-2 to TRBJ2-2, with D possibly TRBD1 on 6 matching bases. This CDR3 region has 14 residues. Germline lookup yields CDR1 SGHAT and CDR2 FQNNGV. Trimming pared 6 bases from V and 4 bases from J, leaving 12 bases between.